This TCR beta chain was documented in a study of radiotherapy plus CTLA-4 blockade in lung cancer. The wider study: For 15% to 20% of patients, objective responses occurred, and 30% to 35% had disease control. Study outcomes and limitations: In blood, tumor-derived TCR clones expanded after radiotherapy plus ipilimumab. With interferon-beta, early dynamics of blood T cell clones were reported to best predict response.

TCRdb keeps only in-frame clones here, not all; method: immunoSEQ multiplex PCR. The data show more than 95,000 clones, 65% to 80% seen once. On this clone: Its antigen is still unknown.

Focal radiation and CTLA-4 blockade (ipilimumab) were tested in chemo-refractory metastatic non-small-cell lung cancer patients. Germline V lookup: CDR1 MNHEY, CDR2 SVGAGI. CDR3 length: 14 residues. The V end was cut by 10 bases, the J end by 6 bases, with 19 bases between. The source is a human donor with non-small cell lung cancer who had a partial response to radiotherapy plus ipilimumab. Some clones in this sample may be carry-over from other donors' samples. Source: peripheral blood, taken from a patient treated with radiotherapy plus ipilimumab. The V call is TRBV6-5, the J call TRBJ2-1, with a possible D match to TRBD2 (6 bases). The CDR3 reads CATSSGLHRNEQFF. CDR3 DNA: TGTGCCACCTCGTCGGGACTCCACCGCAATGAGCAGTTCTTC.